This T cell receptor (beta chain) was documented in a study of graft-versus-host responses after intestinal transplantation. Across the study: Uniformly, recipients were administered anti-thymocyte globulin induction with subsequent tacrolimus and steroids for about 3 years.

General study findings and limits: Allograft graft-versus-host to host-versus-graft clonal ratios ran high in patients with graft-donor T cell macrochimerism. GvH clones occurred in recipient marrow; some first appeared in ileum or blood.

With regard to this clone: What it binds is unknown.

Germline loops: CDR1 MDHEN, CDR2 SYDVKM. The V gene end was trimmed by 4 bases and the J gene end by 3 bases; junction bases not matched to a gene: 4. The CDR3 has 14 amino acids. The data were produced by immunoSEQ multiplex PCR, yet TCRdb's version contains in-frame clones alone and is incomplete. The data show about 88,000 clones, approximately 90% seen once. Sample: unstimulated CD4+ T cells sorted from spleen or lymph node cells, taken before transplant. This chain links TRBV28 with TRBJ2-7; 9 bases agree with TRBD1. The receptor was derived from a human donor who was the organ donor for an intestinal transplant. The CDR3 region is CASSSGQGYYEQYF. Written as DNA, the CDR3 is TGTGCCAGCAGTTCCGGACAGGGGTACTACGAGCAGTACTTC. Complete variable domain (other parts from reference TRBV28 and TRBJ2-7): DVKVTQSSRYLVKRTGEKVFLECVQDMDHENMFWYRQDPGLGLRLIYFSYDVKMKEKGDIPEGYSVSREKKERFSLILESASTNQTSMYLCASSSGQGYYEQYFGPGTRLTVT.